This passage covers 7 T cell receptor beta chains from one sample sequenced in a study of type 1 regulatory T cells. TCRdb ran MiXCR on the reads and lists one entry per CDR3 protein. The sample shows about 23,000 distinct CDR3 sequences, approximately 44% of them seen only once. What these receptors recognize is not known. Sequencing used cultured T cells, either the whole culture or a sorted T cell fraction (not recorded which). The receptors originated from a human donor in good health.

DNA for the CDR3: TGTGCCAGCAGTCCCTCCACTCCAATTAGCACCTACGAGCAGTACTTC. Translating gives CASSPSTPISTYEQYF. The genes are TRBV28 and TRBJ2-7; D remains unclear. V lost 5 bases to trimming and J lost 2 bases, with 19 bases between them. This CDR3 contains 16 residues. Germline CDR1 is MDHEN and CDR2 is SYDVKM.

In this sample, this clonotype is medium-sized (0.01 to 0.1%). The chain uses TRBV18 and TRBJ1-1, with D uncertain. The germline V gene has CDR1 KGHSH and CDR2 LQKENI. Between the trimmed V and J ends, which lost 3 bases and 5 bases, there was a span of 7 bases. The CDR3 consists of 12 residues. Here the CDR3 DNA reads TGTGCCAGCTCACCTAGGTTGACTGAAGCTTTCTTT. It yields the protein CASSPRLTEAFF.

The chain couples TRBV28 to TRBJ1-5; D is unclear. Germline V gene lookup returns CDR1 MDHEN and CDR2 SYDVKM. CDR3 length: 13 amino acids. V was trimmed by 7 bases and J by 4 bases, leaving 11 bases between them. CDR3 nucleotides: TGTGCCAGCAACACGCCCCCAAATCAGCCCCAGCATTTT. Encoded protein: CASNTPPNQPQHF.

CDR3 in DNA: TGTGCCAGCAGGCCGACAGGGAACACCGGGGAGCTGTTTTTT. Amino acid sequence: CASRPTGNTGELFF. This rearrangement joins TRBV12-3 or TRBV12-4 to TRBJ2-2; the D gene is possibly TRBD1 (6 bases). CDR3 length equals 14 residues. V was cut by 6 bases and J by 1 base, with 9 bases left in between.

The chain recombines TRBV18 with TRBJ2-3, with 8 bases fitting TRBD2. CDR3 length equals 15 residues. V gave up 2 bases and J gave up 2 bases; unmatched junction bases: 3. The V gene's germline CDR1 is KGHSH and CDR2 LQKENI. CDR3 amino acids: CASSPFSGATDTQYF. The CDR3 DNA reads TGTGCCAGCTCACCATTTAGCGGGGCCACAGATACGCAGTATTTT.

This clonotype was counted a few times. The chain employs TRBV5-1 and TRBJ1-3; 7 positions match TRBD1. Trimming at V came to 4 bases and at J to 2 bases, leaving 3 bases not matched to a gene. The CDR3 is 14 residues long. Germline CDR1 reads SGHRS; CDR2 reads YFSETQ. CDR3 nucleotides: TGCGCCAGCAGCGGAGGGACAGCTGGAAACACCATATATTTT. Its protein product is CASSGGTAGNTIYF.

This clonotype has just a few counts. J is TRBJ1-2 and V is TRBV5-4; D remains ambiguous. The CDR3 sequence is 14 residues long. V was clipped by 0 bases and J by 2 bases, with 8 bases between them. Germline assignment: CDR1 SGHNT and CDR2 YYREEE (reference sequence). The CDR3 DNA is TGTGCCAGCAGCTTGGAAAACCGCAACTATGGCTACACCTTC. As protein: CASSLENRNYGYTF.